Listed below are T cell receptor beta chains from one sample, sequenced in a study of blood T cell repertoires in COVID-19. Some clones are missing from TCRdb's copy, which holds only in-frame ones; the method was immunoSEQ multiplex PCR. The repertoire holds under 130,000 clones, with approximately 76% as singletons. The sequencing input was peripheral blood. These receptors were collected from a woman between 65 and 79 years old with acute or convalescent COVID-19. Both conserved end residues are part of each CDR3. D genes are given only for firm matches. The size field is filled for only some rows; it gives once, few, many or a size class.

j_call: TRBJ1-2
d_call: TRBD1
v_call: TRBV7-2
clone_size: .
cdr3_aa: CASSLGGTVPFIYGYTF
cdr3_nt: TGTGCCAGCAGCTTAGGAGGGACAGTCCCTTTCATCTATGGCTACACCTTC

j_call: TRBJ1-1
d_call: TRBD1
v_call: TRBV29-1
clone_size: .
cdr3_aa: CSVNRGANTEAFF
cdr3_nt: TGCAGCGTTAACAGGGGAGCGAACACTGAAGCTTTCTTT

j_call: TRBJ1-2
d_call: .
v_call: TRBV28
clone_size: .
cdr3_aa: CASNRDTYGYTF
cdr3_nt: TGTGCCAGCAACCGGGACACCTATGGCTACACCTTC

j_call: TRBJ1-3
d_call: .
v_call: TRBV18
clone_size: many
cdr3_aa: CASSPAAGNGNTIYF
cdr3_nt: TGTGCCAGCTCACCCGCGGCGGGGAATGGGAACACCATATATTTT

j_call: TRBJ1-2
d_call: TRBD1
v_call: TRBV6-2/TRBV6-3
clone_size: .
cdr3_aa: CASSYPGQGNYGYTF
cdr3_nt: TGTGCCAGCAGTTACCCGGGACAGGGGAACTATGGCTACACCTTC

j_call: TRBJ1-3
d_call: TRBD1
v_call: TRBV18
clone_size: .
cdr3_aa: CASSPEQGAAGNTIYF
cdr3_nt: TGTGCCAGCTCACCAGAACAGGGGGCTGCTGGAAACACCATATATTTT

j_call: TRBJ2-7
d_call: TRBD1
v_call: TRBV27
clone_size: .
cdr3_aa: CASSLRIGTGTYEQYF
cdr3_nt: TGTGCCAGCAGTTTACGGATCGGGACAGGGACCTACGAGCAGTACTTC

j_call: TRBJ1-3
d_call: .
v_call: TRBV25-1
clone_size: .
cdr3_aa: CASSEWARGTGNTIYF
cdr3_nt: TGTGCCAGCAGTGAATGGGCCCGAGGGACTGGAAACACCATATATTTT

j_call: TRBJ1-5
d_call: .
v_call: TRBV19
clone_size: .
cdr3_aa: CASSIVKQGGGQPQHF
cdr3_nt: TGTGCCAGTAGTATAGTAAAACAGGGAGGGGGTCAGCCCCAGCATTTT

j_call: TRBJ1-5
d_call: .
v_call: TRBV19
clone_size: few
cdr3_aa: CASSTQVASNQPQHF
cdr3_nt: TGTGCCAGTAGTACCCAGGTGGCGAGCAATCAGCCCCAGCATTTT

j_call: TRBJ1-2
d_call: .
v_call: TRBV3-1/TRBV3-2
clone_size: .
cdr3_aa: CASSPKFRGPYGYTF
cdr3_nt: TGTGCCAGCAGCCCCAAGTTTAGGGGTCCCTATGGCTACACCTTC

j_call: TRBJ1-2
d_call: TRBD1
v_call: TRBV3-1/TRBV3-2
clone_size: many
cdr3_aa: CASSQATGANYGYTF
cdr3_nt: TGTGCCAGCAGCCAAGCGACAGGGGCTAACTATGGCTACACCTTC

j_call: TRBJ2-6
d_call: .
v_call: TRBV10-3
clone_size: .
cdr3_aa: CAISESRSWVNVLTF
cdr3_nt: TGTGCCATCAGCGAATCCCGGAGTTGGGTCAACGTCCTGACTTTC

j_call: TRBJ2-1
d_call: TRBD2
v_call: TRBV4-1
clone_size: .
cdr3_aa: CASSLGLADYNEQFF
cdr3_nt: TGCGCCAGCAGCTTGGGACTAGCAGACTACAATGAGCAGTTCTTC

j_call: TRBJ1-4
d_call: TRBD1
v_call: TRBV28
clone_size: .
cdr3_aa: CASSLDRGQSYEKLFF
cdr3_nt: TGTGCCAGCAGTTTAGACAGGGGGCAAAGCTATGAAAAACTGTTTTTT

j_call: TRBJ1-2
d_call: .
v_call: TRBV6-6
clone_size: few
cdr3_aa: CASSPPGLNYGYTF
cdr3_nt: TGTGCCAGCAGCCCTCCGGGACTAAACTATGGCTACACCTTC

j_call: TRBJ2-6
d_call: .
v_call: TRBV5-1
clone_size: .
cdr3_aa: CASSPGHEDSGANVLTF
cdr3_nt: TGCGCCAGCAGCCCAGGACACGAGGACTCTGGGGCCAACGTCCTGACTTTC

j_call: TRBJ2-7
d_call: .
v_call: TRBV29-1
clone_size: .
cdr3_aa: CSVATSYEQYF
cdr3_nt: TGCAGCGTTGCAACATCCTACGAGCAGTACTTC

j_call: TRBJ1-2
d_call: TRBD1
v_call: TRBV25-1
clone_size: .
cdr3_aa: CASSDEGAGIVYGYTF
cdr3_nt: TGTGCCAGCAGTGATGAGGGGGCAGGGATTGTCTATGGCTACACCTTC

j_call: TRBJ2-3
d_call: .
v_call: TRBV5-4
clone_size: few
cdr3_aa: CASSTTGGGVPDTQYF
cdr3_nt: TGTGCCAGCAGCACCACGGGGGGCGGGGTACCAGATACGCAGTATTTT

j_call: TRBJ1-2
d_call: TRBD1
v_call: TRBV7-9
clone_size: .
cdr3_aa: CASSTQGAVGYTF
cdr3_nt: TGTGCCAGCAGCACGCAGGGGGCGGTTGGCTACACCTTC

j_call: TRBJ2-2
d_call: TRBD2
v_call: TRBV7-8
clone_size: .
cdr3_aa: CASSRGVSGVENTGELFF
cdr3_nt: TGTGCCAGCAGCCGGGGGGTTAGCGGGGTGGAGAACACCGGGGAGCTGTTTTTT

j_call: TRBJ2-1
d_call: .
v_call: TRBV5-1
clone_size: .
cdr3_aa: CASSEGGNSYNEQFF
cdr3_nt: TGCGCCAGCAGCGAGGGTGGGAACTCCTACAATGAGCAGTTCTTC

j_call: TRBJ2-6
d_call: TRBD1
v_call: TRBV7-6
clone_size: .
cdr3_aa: CASSLAQGRQGTSGANVLTF
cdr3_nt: TGTGCCAGCAGCTTAGCGCAAGGACGACAGGGGACATCTGGGGCCAACGTCCTGACTTTC

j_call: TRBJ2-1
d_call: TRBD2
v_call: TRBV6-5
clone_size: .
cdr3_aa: CASSSAGGYNEQFF
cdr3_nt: TGTGCCAGCAGTTCAGCGGGGGGGTACAATGAGCAGTTCTTC

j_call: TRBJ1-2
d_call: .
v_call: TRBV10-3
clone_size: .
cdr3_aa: CAISESSGRERNYGYTF
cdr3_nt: TGTGCCATCAGTGAGTCCTCGGGTCGGGAGCGGAACTATGGCTACACCTTC

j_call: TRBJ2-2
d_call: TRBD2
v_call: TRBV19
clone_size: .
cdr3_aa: CASSIGPSGLTGELFF
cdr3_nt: TGTGCCAGTAGTATAGGTCCTAGCGGGCTCACCGGGGAGCTGTTTTTT

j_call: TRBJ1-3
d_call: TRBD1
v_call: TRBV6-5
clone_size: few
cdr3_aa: CATLGTGTGNTIYF
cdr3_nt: TGTGCCACCCTTGGGACAGGGACTGGAAACACCATATATTTT

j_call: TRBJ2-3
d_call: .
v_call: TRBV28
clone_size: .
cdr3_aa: CASSPVPQGLTSTDTQYF
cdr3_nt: TGTGCCAGCAGTCCGGTCCCGCAGGGGTTAACTAGCACAGATACGCAGTATTTT

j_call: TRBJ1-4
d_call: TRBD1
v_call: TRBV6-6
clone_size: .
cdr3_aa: CASNPGTGATNEKLFF
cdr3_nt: TGTGCCAGCAACCCCGGGACAGGGGCAACTAATGAAAAACTGTTTTTT

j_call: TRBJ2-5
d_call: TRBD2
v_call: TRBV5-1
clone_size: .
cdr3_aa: CASSIGTSGGLFGTQYF
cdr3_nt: TGCGCCAGCAGCATCGGGACTAGCGGGGGCTTGTTTGGGACCCAGTACTTC

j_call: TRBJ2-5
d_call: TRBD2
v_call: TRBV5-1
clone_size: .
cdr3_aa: CASSLGGLAGGVETQYF
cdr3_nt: TGCGCCAGCAGCTTGGGAGGACTAGCGGGGGGAGTAGAGACCCAGTACTTC